A single sample is the source of the 26 T cell receptor beta chains below, sequenced in a study of blood T cell repertoires in COVID-19. Assay used: immunoSEQ multiplex PCR; TCRdb lists only in-frame clones, some missing. The table records about 400,000 clones, around 90% of them present only once. Input material: peripheral blood. The receptors were sampled from a human donor in a cohort sampled during active COVID-19.

The rearrangement links TRBV2 to TRBJ1-2; D might be TRBD1 (6 bases). The CDR3 runs 15 residues. V lost 4 bases to trimming and J lost 0 bases, with 12 bases between them. Germline CDR1 is SNHLY and CDR2 is FYNNEI. CDR3 residues: CASSGQGLTNYGYTF. The DNA of the CDR3 is TGTGCCAGCAGTGGCCAGGGGTTAACTAACTATGGCTACACCTTC.

CDR3 sequence: CASSEQPGGPYEQYF. CDR3 coding DNA: TGTGCCAGCAGTGAACAGCCAGGCGGGCCCTACGAGCAGTACTTC. The genes are TRBV6-1 and TRBJ2-7; a weak D match, TRBD2 (5 bases). This CDR3 region has 15 residues. V lost 2 bases and J 2 bases, leaving 13 bases between the germline ends. The germline CDR1 and CDR2 sequences are MNHNS and SASEGT.

The J gene is TRBJ2-7, the V gene TRBV4-2; 8 nucleotides match TRBD2. CDR3 length: 17 residues. The V gene's germline CDR1 is LGHNA and CDR2 YNFKEQ. Trimming cost V 0 bases and J 4 bases; bases outside gene matches: 11. CDR3 amino acids: CASSQEGGVSGAYEQYF. In nucleotides, the CDR3 is TGTGCCAGCAGCCAAGAGGGTGGCGTTAGCGGGGCTTACGAGCAGTACTTC.

In nucleotides, the CDR3 is TGTGCCAGCATGGGCCGGGACAGGTTAGACTACGAGCAGTACTTC. Translating gives CASMGRDRLDYEQYF. The chain combines TRBV2 with TRBJ2-7; 8 bases align to TRBD1. V dropped 7 bases and J dropped 3; count of bases not matched to a gene: 11. This CDR3 is 15 amino acids long. CDR1 is SNHLY, CDR2 FYNNEI, per germline.

This chain uses TRBV11-3 with TRBJ2-1; D not resolved. V was cut by 1 base and J by 0 bases, with 10 bases left in between. CDR1 and CDR2 from the germline V gene are SGHNT and YENEEA. The CDR3 contains 16 residues. CDR3 sequence: CASSLGGWSSYNEQFF. Here the CDR3 DNA reads TGTGCCAGCAGCTTAGGCGGCTGGAGCTCCTACAATGAGCAGTTCTTC. The full variable domain, with the rest looked up from reference TRBV11-3 and TRBJ2-1, is EAGVVQSPRYKIIEKKQPVAFWCNPISGHNTLYWYLQNLGQGPELLIRYENEEAVDDSQLPKDRFSAERLKGVDSTLKIQPAELGDSAVYLCASSLGGWSSYNEQFFGPGTRLTVL.

The V call is TRBV10-3, the J call TRBJ1-2; 7 bases line up with TRBD1. Trimming removed 7 bases from V and 8 bases from J; junction bases left unmatched: 16. Germline assignment: CDR1 ENHRY and CDR2 SYGVKD. The CDR3 extends over 15 amino acids. The CDR3 reads CAIMGTEGPRLGYTF. For the CDR3, the DNA is TGTGCCATCATGGGGACAGAGGGTCCTCGACTCGGCTACACCTTC.

The V and J genes are TRBV18 and TRBJ1-2; 8 positions match TRBD1. Trimming removed 3 bases from V and 2 bases from J; junction bases left unmatched: 14. Germline CDR1 reads KGHSH; CDR2 reads LQKENI. CDR3 length equals 18 residues. CDR3 in amino acids: CASSPLTGQERVNYGYTF. The CDR3 bases are TGTGCCAGCTCACCCCTAACGGGACAGGAGAGGGTAAACTATGGCTACACCTTC.

This rearrangement joins TRBV3-1 (or the pseudogene TRBV3-2) to TRBJ1-1, with D possibly matching TRBD1 (5 bases). The CDR3 spans 13 residues. V dropped 2 bases and J dropped 7 bases, with 11 bases sitting between them. Germline CDR1 is LGHDT and CDR2 is YNNKEL (reference sequence). This CDR3 reads CASSQYVDSEAFF. DNA of the CDR3: TGTGCCAGCAGCCAATATGTAGACAGTGAAGCTTTCTTT.

The rearrangement links TRBV3-1 (or the pseudogene TRBV3-2) to TRBJ2-1; unclear D gene. V was trimmed by 0 bases and J by 6 bases, leaving 9 bases between them. Looked up from germline, CDR1 is LGHDT and CDR2 is YNNKEL (reference sequence). The CDR3 sequence is 14 residues long. The CDR3 sequence: CASSQDYRTNEQFF. The CDR3 DNA follows: TGTGCCAGCAGCCAAGATTACAGAACCAATGAGCAGTTCTTC.

A single count supports this clone. J is TRBJ2-5 and V is TRBV7-3, with TRBD2 identical over 11 bases. Germline loops: CDR1 SGHTA, CDR2 FQGTGA. This CDR3 comprises 15 residues. V shed 4 bases, J shed 5 bases, and the junction held 6 bases outside the gene matches. CDR3: CASSSVAGGRETQYF. The CDR3 DNA follows: TGTGCCAGCAGCTCCGTAGCGGGAGGGAGGGAGACCCAGTACTTC.

V and J are TRBV14 and TRBJ2-5; TRBD1 is a possible D gene (6 bases). V lost 0 bases and J lost 3, with 11 bases in between. CDR3 size: 15 residues. Germline CDR1 reads SGHDN; CDR2 reads FVKESK. Written as DNA, the CDR3 is TGTGCCAGCAGCCAAGAGGGCAGGGGTGAAGAGACCCAGTACTTC. Translating it yields CASSQEGRGEETQYF.

The V gene is TRBV13, the J gene TRBJ2-7, with 9 bases fitting TRBD1. CDR3 length: 15 amino acids. Germline CDR1 is PRHDT and CDR2 is FYEKMQ (reference sequence). Losses at the gene ends were 4 bases for V and 6 bases for J; bases not matched to a gene: 10. The CDR3 nucleotides are TGTGCCAGCAGCTCCCCCGGACAGGGGCATGGCGAGCAGTACTTC. The encoded protein is CASSSPGQGHGEQYF.

The rearrangement links TRBV19 to TRBJ1-5, with a possible D match to TRBD1 (5 bases). The CDR3 is 15 amino acids. The germline V gene encodes CDR1 LNHDA and CDR2 SQIVND (reference sequence). Trimming pared 0 bases from V and 8 bases from J, leaving 14 bases between. The CDR3 coding sequence is TGTGCCAGTAGTATAGAGGCCCAGGGTCAAAAGCCCCAGCATTTT. This codes for CASSIEAQGQKPQHF.

The chain carries TRBV11-3 and TRBJ2-3; tentative D call: TRBD2 (7 bases). With 3 bases removed from V and 2 bases from J, the gap between germline ends came to 9 bases. This CDR3 contains 14 residues. Germline assignment: CDR1 SGHNT and CDR2 YENEEA. CDR3 residues: CASSFGGHTDTQYF. The CDR3 coding sequence is TGTGCCAGCAGCTTCGGGGGGCACACAGATACGCAGTATTTT.

The CDR3 bases are TGTGCCAGCAGCCCGGGGTACAGCGCTGGAAACACCATATATTTT. Translated: CASSPGYSAGNTIYF. The rearrangement links TRBV5-4 to TRBJ1-3; D is unresolved. The CDR3 is 15 amino acids. Germline CDR1 and CDR2: SGHNT and YYREEE (reference sequence). V shed 4 bases and J shed 2 bases, with 13 bases lying between them.

The rearrangement joins TRBV18 to TRBJ1-1, with 8 bases fitting TRBD1. The CDR3 has 16 amino acids. Germline CDR1 and CDR2: KGHSH and LQKENI. Losses at the gene ends were 3 bases for V and 4 bases for J; bases not matched to a gene: 10. The DNA of the CDR3 is TGTGCCAGCTCACCCTCAACAGGGGGGGTGGGCACTGAAGCTTTCTTT. Translated, it gives CASSPSTGGVGTEAFF.

This clone was seen a handful of times. Other nucleotide sequences in the sample specify the same CDR3. The V and J genes are TRBV5-4 and TRBJ1-4, with TRBD1 matching over 9 bases. CDR3 size: 13 residues. Per germline, CDR1 SGHNT and CDR2 YYREEE (reference sequence). With V trimmed by 5 bases and J by 7 bases, 3 bases remained unmatched. The CDR3 DNA reads as TGTGCCAGCAGAGACAGGGGGGGTGAAAAACTGTTTTTT. Translation gives CASRDRGGEKLFF.

The J gene is TRBJ2-5, the V gene TRBV7-8; 9 bases line up with TRBD1. V dropped 4 bases and J dropped 4; count of bases not matched to a gene: 7. This CDR3 contains 15 residues. Germline CDR1 and CDR2: SGHVS and FQNEAQ. CDR3 sequence (DNA): TGTGCCAGCAGCTCAGGACAGGGGCTTCCAGAGACCCAGTACTTC. As protein: CASSSGQGLPETQYF.

The V call is TRBV19, the J call TRBJ2-1, with D possibly matching TRBD1 (6 bases). The length of the CDR3 is 14 residues. V was trimmed by 7 bases and J by 2 bases, leaving 12 bases between them. CDR1 and CDR2 (germline): LNHDA, SQIVND (reference sequence). The CDR3 nucleotides read TGTGCCAGTACTTTCTCAGGGGCCTACAATGAGCAGTTCTTC. This sequence encodes CASTFSGAYNEQFF.

This chain joins TRBV6-4 and TRBJ2-1, with 8 positions matching TRBD1. The CDR3 contains 15 residues. Per the germline V gene, CDR1 is MRHNA and CDR2 is SNTAGT. J lost 7 bases, V lost 1 base, and 6 bases had no gene match. In nucleotides, the CDR3 is TGTGCCAGCAGTGACTTAGCAGGGGGCATTAATGAGCAGTTCTTC. Translating it yields CASSDLAGGINEQFF.

This chain uses TRBV30 with TRBJ2-7, with D possibly being TRBD2 (6 bases). Germline CDR1 is GTSNPN and CDR2 is SVGIG (reference sequence). This CDR3 comprises 11 residues. Deletions cut 8 bases from V and 1 base from J, with 9 bases between. The CDR3 region has the DNA TGTGCCCGGGGGACTTCCTACGAGCAGTACTTC. Encoded protein: CARGTSYEQYF.

In its sample, this clone was seen a few times. The chain links TRBV2 to TRBJ2-6; D is undetermined. The V gene lost 3 bases and the J gene lost 0 bases, with 6 bases spanning the gap. Germline V gene data show CDR1 as SNHLY and CDR2 as FYNNEI. The CDR3 has 15 amino acids. CDR3 protein: CASSDQASGANVLTF. The CDR3 nucleotides read TGTGCCAGCAGTGACCAGGCCTCTGGGGCCAACGTCCTGACTTTC.

The sample holds one count of this clone. The chain joins TRBV5-1 to TRBJ1-1, with 11 positions matching TRBD1. J was trimmed by 5 bases and V by 3 bases; bases with no gene match: 15. The CDR3 sequence is 18 residues long. From germline, CDR1 is SGHRS and CDR2 YFSETQ. CDR3 in DNA: TGCGCCAGCAGCTCAACATCCGCGGGGGACAGGGGGACGACTGAAGCTTTCTTT. Translation: CASSSTSAGDRGTTEAFF.

V gene TRBV19 combines with J gene TRBJ2-7, with 7 bases identical to TRBD2. V lost 5 bases and J lost 6; bases outside the gene matches: 7. Germline CDR1 and CDR2: LNHDA and SQIVND (reference sequence). The CDR3 runs 13 residues. DNA of the CDR3: TGTGCCAGTAGTTCCGGGGGGTACGGCGAGCAGTACTTC. This translates into CASSSGGYGEQYF.

V and J are TRBV5-1 and TRBJ2-1, with D maybe TRBD1 (5 bases). This CDR3 comprises 15 residues. V lost 3 bases and J lost 1, with 11 bases in between. Germline V gene lookup returns CDR1 SGHRS and CDR2 YFSETQ. CDR3 sequence: CASSYPDRSYNEQFF. CDR3 bases: TGCGCCAGCAGCTACCCTGACAGATCCTACAATGAGCAGTTCTTC.

The chain links TRBV27 to TRBJ2-7, with D possibly TRBD2 on 5 matching bases. The CDR3 loop spans 15 amino acids. Trimming stripped 5 bases from V and 1 base from J, with 15 bases between. The germline CDR1 and CDR2 sequences are MNHEY and SMNVEV (reference sequence). In nucleotides, the CDR3 is TGTGCCAGCAGTGCCCGGCCTAGCCCATCCTACGAGCAGTACTTC. This sequence encodes CASSARPSPSYEQYF.